The present T cell receptor beta chain was sequenced within a study of T cell clonotyping in hematopoietic cell transplantation. The sample's time point: recipient sample about 28 days before transplant, after cytoreduction. Note on this clone: Its specificity is not known.

CDR1 is GTSNPN, CDR2 SVGIG, per germline (reference sequence). V shed 4 bases and J shed 7 bases, with 23 bases lying between them. The CDR3 has 17 residues. Study-level findings and limits: Pathologically expanded recipient clonotypes increased progressively from day 30 to day 180 as diversity fell.

Sequencing was performed with immunoSEQ multiplex PCR; in TCRdb, only in-frame clones are kept and a portion is missing. The table includes about 29,000 clones, about 74% detected once. The sequencing here drew on peripheral blood mononuclear cells, taken before stem cell transplant. The receptor was isolated from a woman aged 30 to 39 with chronic myeloid leukemia. Some clones in this sample may be carry-over from other donors' samples. V gene TRBV30 combines with J gene TRBJ1-6; D unresolved. CDR3 protein: CAWMAIVGQGWNSPLHF. The DNA for the CDR3 is TGTGCCTGGATGGCAATAGTAGGGCAAGGATGGAATTCACCCCTCCACTTT.